The 9 T cell receptor beta chains reported below all come from one sample, sequenced in a study of shared clonotypes between healthy human individuals. Generated by immunoSEQ multiplex PCR, the TCRdb table keeps only in-frame clones and is missing some. This sample has approximately 2.5 million clones, with around nine tenths found just once. Sequencing used naive CD4+ T cells sorted from blood. Sample subset: CD45RA+ positively selected. The source is a man younger than 30 in good health.

The V call is TRBV5-4, the J call TRBJ2-5, with a tentative D call TRBD2 (6 bases). There are 14 residues in the CDR3. Between the trimmed V and J ends, which lost 4 bases and 10 bases, there was a span of 20 bases. CDR1 and CDR2 (germline): SGHNT, YYREEE (reference sequence). The CDR3 DNA follows: TGTGCCAGCAGCCGCGGGGCAGCAGGAGACGACCAGTACTTC. It encodes CASSRGAAGDDQYF.

V is TRBV18 and J is TRBJ2-7, with 8 bases lining up with TRBD1. Trimming removed 4 bases from V and 3 bases from J; junction bases left unmatched: 8. The CDR3 covers 15 residues. CDR1 and CDR2 (germline): KGHSH, LQKENI. The CDR3 DNA reads as TGTGCCAGCTCACTCGGACAGGGACGGATCTACGAGCAGTACTTC. Translating gives CASSLGQGRIYEQYF.

V is TRBV5-1 and J is TRBJ2-1; 10 bases agree with TRBD2. The CDR3 has 14 amino acids. Germline V gene lookup returns CDR1 SGHRS and CDR2 YFSETQ. The J segment lost 7 bases and the V segment lost 3 bases, leaving 4 bases of the junction unmatched. CDR3 DNA sequence: TGCGCCAGCAGCTCCTCTAGCGGGGGAAATGAGCAGTTCTTC. Translated, it gives CASSSSSGGNEQFF.

This chain joins TRBV5-1 and TRBJ2-3; D gene unclear. The CDR3 is made up of 15 amino acids. The germline V and J ends were trimmed by 3 bases and 2 bases, with 13 bases remaining between them. Germline V gene data show CDR1 as SGHRS and CDR2 as YFSETQ. CDR3 in amino acids: CASSSARPITDTQYF. CDR3 in DNA: TGCGCCAGCAGCTCGGCCCGCCCGATCACAGATACGCAGTATTTT.

With regard to this clone: Other DNA sequences within the sample encode an identical CDR3. The chain is built from TRBV6-1 and TRBJ2-7, with 8 nucleotides matching TRBD1. Germline V CDR1 and CDR2: MNHNS, SASEGT. The CDR3 consists of 15 residues. The ends lost 0 bases at V and 2 bases at J; junction bases unmatched: 3. The CDR3 nucleotides read TGTGCCAGCAGTGAAGCCTGGACAGGGACCTACGAGCAGTACTTC. Translated: CASSEAWTGTYEQYF.

This sequence joins TRBV5-1 and TRBJ1-3; no definite D call. Germline-derived CDR1 and CDR2 are SGHRS and YFSETQ. The CDR3 consists of 15 residues. V dropped 0 bases and J dropped 0 bases, with 7 bases sitting between them. In DNA form, the CDR3 reads TGCGCCAGCAGCTTGGCTGAAAGCTCTGGAAACACCATATATTTT. Translation: CASSLAESSGNTIYF. The entire variable domain, with the rest obtained from reference TRBV5-1 and TRBJ1-3, is as follows: KAGVTQTPRYLIKTRGQQVTLSCSPISGHRSVSWYQQTPGQGLQFLFEYFSETQRNKGNFPGRFSGRQFSNSRSEMNVSTLELGDSALYLCASSLAESSGNTIYFGEGSWLTVV.

V and J are TRBV6-4 and TRBJ2-2, with TRBD1 matching over 7 bases. After removal of 2 bases from V and 6 bases from J, the junction contained 9 bases not matched to a gene. The CDR3 loop spans 16 amino acids. Germline CDR1 and CDR2: MRHNA and SNTAGT. CDR3 coding DNA: TGTGCCAGCAGTGACCAGCCAGGGGGTATGTCCGGGGAGCTGTTTTTT. The encoded protein is CASSDQPGGMSGELFF.

The rearrangement joins TRBV6-4 to TRBJ1-1, with D possibly matching TRBD1 (5 bases). Germline CDR1 reads MRHNA; CDR2 reads SNTAGT. The CDR3 has 15 residues. V was trimmed by 4 bases and J by 5 bases, leaving 17 bases between them. The CDR3, as DNA: TGTGCCAGCAGTGCAACCGGGGCGGCGGGGACTGAAGCTTTCTTT. Its translation is CASSATGAAGTEAFF.

This chain uses TRBV5-1 with TRBJ2-3, with a weak D call TRBD2 (5 bases). This CDR3 is 11 amino acids long. Germline V gene sequence: CDR1 SGHRS, CDR2 YFSETQ. Trimming removed 4 bases from V and 10 bases from J, with 10 bases in between. The CDR3 loop reads CASSDLRAQYF. The CDR3 DNA reads TGCGCCAGCAGCGACTTGAGGGCGCAGTATTTT.